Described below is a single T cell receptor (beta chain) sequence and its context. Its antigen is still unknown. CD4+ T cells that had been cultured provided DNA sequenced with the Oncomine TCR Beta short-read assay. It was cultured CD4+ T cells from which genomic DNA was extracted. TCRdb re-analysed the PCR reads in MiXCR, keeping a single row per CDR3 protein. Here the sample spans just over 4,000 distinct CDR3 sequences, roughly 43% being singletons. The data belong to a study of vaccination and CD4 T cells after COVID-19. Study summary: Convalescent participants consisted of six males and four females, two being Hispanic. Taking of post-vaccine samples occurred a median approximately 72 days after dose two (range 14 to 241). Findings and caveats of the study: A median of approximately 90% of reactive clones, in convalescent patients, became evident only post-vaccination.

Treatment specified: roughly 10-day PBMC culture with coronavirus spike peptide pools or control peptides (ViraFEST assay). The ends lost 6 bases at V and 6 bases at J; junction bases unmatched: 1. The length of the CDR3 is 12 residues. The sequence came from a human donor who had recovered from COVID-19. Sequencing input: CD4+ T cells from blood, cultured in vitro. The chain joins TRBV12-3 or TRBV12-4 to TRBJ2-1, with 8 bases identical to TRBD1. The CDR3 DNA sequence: TGTGCCAGCAGCAGGGGGCTCAATGAGCAGTTCTTC. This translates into CASSRGLNEQFF.